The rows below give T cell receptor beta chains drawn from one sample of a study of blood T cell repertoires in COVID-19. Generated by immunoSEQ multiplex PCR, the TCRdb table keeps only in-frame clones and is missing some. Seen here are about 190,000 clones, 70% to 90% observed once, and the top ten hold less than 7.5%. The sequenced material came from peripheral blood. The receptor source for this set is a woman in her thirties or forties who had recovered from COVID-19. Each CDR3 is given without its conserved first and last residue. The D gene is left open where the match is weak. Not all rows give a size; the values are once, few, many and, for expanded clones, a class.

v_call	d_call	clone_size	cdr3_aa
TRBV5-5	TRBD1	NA	ASSHDRDGYT
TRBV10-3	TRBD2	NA	AISGLSGEDTGELF
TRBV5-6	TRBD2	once	ASSLGPTSDTNTGELF
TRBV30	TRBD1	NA	AWATGGADEQY
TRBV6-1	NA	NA	ASSEDRVRNEQY
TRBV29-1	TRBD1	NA	SVIWGTGSGNTIY
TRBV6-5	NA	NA	ASRPGLRFPGVH
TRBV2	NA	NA	ASSSDRRDQPQH
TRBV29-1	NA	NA	SVEGTSANEKLF
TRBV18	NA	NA	ASSPRGQRSNEQF
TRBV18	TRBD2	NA	ASSLNQPTSGRTNEQF
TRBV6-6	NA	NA	ASSYPDIQETQY
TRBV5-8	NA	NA	ASRDTYNEQF
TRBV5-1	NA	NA	ASSFDGEGTGELF